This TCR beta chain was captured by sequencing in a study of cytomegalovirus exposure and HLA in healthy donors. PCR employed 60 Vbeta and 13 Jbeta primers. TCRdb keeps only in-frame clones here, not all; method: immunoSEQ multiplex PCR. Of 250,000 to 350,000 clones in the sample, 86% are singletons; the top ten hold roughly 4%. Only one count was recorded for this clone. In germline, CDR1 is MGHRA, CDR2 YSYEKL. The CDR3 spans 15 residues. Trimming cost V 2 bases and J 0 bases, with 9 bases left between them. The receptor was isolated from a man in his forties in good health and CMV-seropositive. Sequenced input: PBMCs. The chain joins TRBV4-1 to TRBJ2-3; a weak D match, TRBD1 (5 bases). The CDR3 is CASSQQQESTDTQYF. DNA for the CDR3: TGCGCCAGCAGCCAACAACAGGAGAGCACAGATACGCAGTATTTT.